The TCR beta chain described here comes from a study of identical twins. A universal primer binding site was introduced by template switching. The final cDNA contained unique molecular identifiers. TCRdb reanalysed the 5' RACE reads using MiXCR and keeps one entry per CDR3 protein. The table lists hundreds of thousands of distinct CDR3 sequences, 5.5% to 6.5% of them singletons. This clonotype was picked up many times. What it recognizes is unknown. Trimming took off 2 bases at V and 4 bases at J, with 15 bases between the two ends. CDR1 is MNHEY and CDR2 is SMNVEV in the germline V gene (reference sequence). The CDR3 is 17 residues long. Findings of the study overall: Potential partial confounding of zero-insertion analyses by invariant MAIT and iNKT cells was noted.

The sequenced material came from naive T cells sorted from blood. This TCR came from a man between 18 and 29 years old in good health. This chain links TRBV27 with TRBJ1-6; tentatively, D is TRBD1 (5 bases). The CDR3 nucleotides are TGTGCCAGCAGTTTAGGATTTGGACAAACATATAATTCACCCCTCCACTTT. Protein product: CASSLGFGQTYNSPLHF.